Presented here are 32 T cell receptor beta chains from one specimen sequenced in a study of blood T cell repertoires in COVID-19. Here immunoSEQ multiplex PCR was the method, and the copy in TCRdb shows in-frame clones only, minus some. The sample carries roughly 70,000 clones, under 90% recorded once. Specimen: peripheral blood. Source of these receptors: a man between 65 and 79 years old who had recovered from COVID-19.

The rearrangement uses TRBV6-5 and TRBJ2-3, with D possibly matching TRBD2 (6 bases). Germline assignment: CDR1 MNHEY and CDR2 SVGAGI. V shed 4 bases and J shed 2 bases, with 13 bases lying between them. This CDR3 region has 15 residues. CDR3 bases: TGTGCCAGCAGTTCCCACGGGACTTACACAGATACGCAGTATTTT. This encodes CASSSHGTYTDTQYF.

In its sample, this clone was seen once. The chain is built from TRBV24-1 and TRBJ2-5, with a possible D match to TRBD2 (6 bases). Trimming cost V 1 base and J 1 base, with 12 bases left between them. Germline loops: CDR1 KGHDR, CDR2 SFDVKD. The CDR3 covers 16 residues. CDR3 region: CATSDFKGSGQETQYF. The CDR3 DNA sequence: TGTGCCACCAGTGATTTTAAAGGTAGCGGCCAAGAGACCCAGTACTTC.

The rearrangement joins TRBV18 to TRBJ1-4; D is uncertain. CDR1 is KGHSH, CDR2 LQKENI, per germline. V gave up 3 bases and J gave up 8 bases, with 19 bases separating them. This CDR3 spans 16 amino acids. CDR3 DNA: TGTGCCAGCTCACCCCCATCCGGGTTTGCACGAGAAAAACTGTTTTTT. It translates to CASSPPSGFAREKLFF. The entire variable domain, with the rest obtained from reference TRBV18 and TRBJ1-4, is as follows: NAGVMQNPRHLVRRRGQEARLRCSPMKGHSHVYWYRQLPEEGLKFMVYLQKENIIDESGMPKERFSAEFPKEGPSILRIQQVVRGDSAAYFCASSPPSGFAREKLFFGSGTQLSVL.

This clone occurred many times. V and J are TRBV30 and TRBJ1-2; D remains unclear. V was shortened by 8 bases and J by 4 bases, with 11 bases between the two germline ends. Germline V gene data show CDR1 as GTSNPN and CDR2 as SVGIG (reference sequence). This CDR3 is 11 amino acids long. The CDR3 DNA is TGTGCCCTTACGGGGATCTATGGCTACACCTTC. Amino acids: CALTGIYGYTF. The whole variable domain, filled in from reference TRBV30 and TRBJ1-2, reads SQTIHQWPATLVQPVGSPLSLECTVEGTSNPNLYWYRQAAGRGLQLLFYSVGIGQISSEVPQNLSASRPQDRQFILSSKKLLLSDSGFYLCALTGIYGYTFGSGTRLTVV.

The CDR3 sequence is CASSYSRGQRLTF. The CDR3 DNA reads as TGTGCCAGCAGTTACTCGAGAGGACAGCGCCTCACCTTC. This rearrangement joins TRBV6-2 or TRBV6-3 to TRBJ1-2; TRBD1 is a possible D gene (6 bases). Germline V gives CDR1 MNHEY, CDR2 SVGEGT. This CDR3 has 13 amino acids. With 0 bases removed from V and 13 bases from J, the gap between germline ends came to 15 bases.

The chain employs TRBV5-1 and TRBJ2-2, with 7 bases identical to TRBD2. The ends lost 3 bases at V and 3 bases at J; junction bases unmatched: 8. Germline loops: CDR1 SGHRS, CDR2 YFSETQ. CDR3 length: 16 residues. Here the CDR3 reads CASSYLGGGDTGELFF. The CDR3 region has the DNA TGCGCCAGCAGCTATCTTGGCGGGGGTGACACCGGGGAGCTGTTTTTT.

V and J are TRBV5-8 and TRBJ1-1; 10 nucleotides agree with TRBD1. J gave up 5 bases and V 4 bases, and 5 bases lay outside the gene matches. The CDR3 extends over 14 amino acids. Looked up from germline, CDR1 is SGHTS and CDR2 is YDEGEE. DNA for the CDR3: TGTGCCAGCAGCACGGGACAGGGGAGGACTGAAGCTTTCTTT. This sequence encodes CASSTGQGRTEAFF.

The chain couples TRBV27 to TRBJ2-7; a weak D match, TRBD1 (6 bases). The germline CDR1 and CDR2 sequences are MNHEY and SMNVEV (reference sequence). The V gene lost 5 bases and the J gene lost 1 base, with 18 bases spanning the gap. The CDR3 length is 16 residues. The CDR3, as DNA: TGTGCCAGCAGTCTACGTGCCCACGGACAGTCCTACGAGCAGTACTTC. Its protein product is CASSLRAHGQSYEQYF.

This chain links TRBV29-1 with TRBJ2-2, with 10 nucleotides matching TRBD2. Germline trimming cut 4 bases from V and 6 bases from J; bases unmatched to any gene: 2. There are 13 residues in the CDR3. CDR1 and CDR2 (germline): SQVTM, ANQGSEA. For the CDR3, the DNA is TGCAGCGTTGTAGCGGGGGGTTCCGGGGAGCTGTTTTTT. This gives the protein CSVVAGGSGELFF.

V is TRBV28 and J is TRBJ1-6; D gene uncertain. In germline, CDR1 is MDHEN, CDR2 SYDVKM. This CDR3 comprises 15 residues. V was shortened by 8 bases and J by 3 bases, with 14 bases between the two germline ends. DNA of the CDR3: TGTGCCAGCCGTTATGGCAGTTTCTATAATTCACCCCTCCACTTT. As protein: CASRYGSFYNSPLHF.

This clone has just one count. The chain links TRBV6-5 to TRBJ1-5, with unresolved D. The CDR3 is 15 residues long. Trimming took off 0 bases at V and 7 bases at J, with 13 bases between the two ends. The germline V gene encodes CDR1 MNHEY and CDR2 SVGAGI. CDR3 nucleotides: TGTGCCAGCAGTTACTCGGCAGACCTAGGACAGCCCCAGCATTTT. It specifies CASSYSADLGQPQHF.

J is TRBJ1-5 and V is TRBV11-3; perhaps TRBD1 as D (6 bases). CDR3 length equals 13 residues. V was shortened by 5 bases and J by 4 bases, with 9 bases between the two germline ends. The germline V gene encodes CDR1 SGHNT and CDR2 YENEEA. CDR3: CASSARGNQPQHF. DNA of the CDR3: TGTGCCAGCAGCGCCAGGGGAAATCAGCCCCAGCATTTT.

The chain is built from TRBV5-1 and TRBJ1-1; the match to TRBD1 covers 10 bases. The length of the CDR3 is 15 residues. Trimming removed 5 bases from V and 0 bases from J; junction bases left unmatched: 4. From germline, CDR1 is SGHRS and CDR2 YFSETQ. The CDR3, as DNA: TGCGCCAGCAGTGGACAGGGGGGCATGAACACTGAAGCTTTCTTT. Its protein product is CASSGQGGMNTEAFF.

This CDR3 is CASSSTYNSPLHF. The CDR3, as DNA: TGTGCCAGCAGCTCCACTTATAATTCACCCCTCCACTTT. This rearrangement joins TRBV6-2 or TRBV6-3 to TRBJ1-6, with D unresolved. The germline V and J ends were trimmed by 6 bases and 4 bases, with 7 bases remaining between them. CDR3 length: 13 amino acids. The germline V gene has CDR1 MNHEY and CDR2 SVGEGT.

V and J are TRBV24-1 and TRBJ1-4; no firm D call. This CDR3 has 15 residues. The germline V gene encodes CDR1 KGHDR and CDR2 SFDVKD. V shed 3 bases and J shed 8 bases, with 15 bases lying between them. CDR3: CATSDGEGVVEKLFF. DNA for the CDR3: TGTGCCACCAGTGATGGGGAGGGAGTGGTCGAAAAACTGTTTTTT.

The chain employs TRBV9 and TRBJ2-2, with TRBD2 as a possible D gene (6 bases). This CDR3 has 16 amino acids. Germline V gives CDR1 SGDLS, CDR2 YYNGEE. Trimming took off 6 bases at V and 0 bases at J, with 15 bases between the two ends. The CDR3 sequence: CASTRGGNANTGELFF. The CDR3 nucleotides are TGTGCCAGCACCCGAGGAGGGAACGCGAACACCGGGGAGCTGTTTTTT. The variable domain in full, completed from reference TRBV9 and TRBJ2-2, reads DSGVTQTPKHLITATGQRVTLRCSPRSGDLSVYWYQQSLDQGLQFLIQYYNGEERAKGNILERFSAQQFPDLHSELNLSSLELGDSALYFCASTRGGNANTGELFFGEGSRLTVL.

This chain joins TRBV27 and TRBJ2-5; 12 bases are shared with TRBD2. The V segment lost 6 bases and the J segment 5 bases; nucleotides outside the gene matches: 4. Germline lookup yields CDR1 MNHEY and CDR2 SMNVEV (reference sequence). The CDR3 is 14 amino acids. The CDR3 DNA reads TGTGCCAGCAGACGACTAGCGGGGGTGGAGACCCAGTACTTC. Its protein is CASRRLAGVETQYF.

The V gene is TRBV11-2, the J gene TRBJ1-4, with D perhaps matching TRBD1 (5 bases). Trimming stripped 5 bases from V and 3 bases from J, with 10 bases between. The germline V gene has CDR1 SGHAT and CDR2 FQNNGV. The CDR3 runs to 14 residues. CDR3: CASSPQDSNEKLFF. In DNA, the CDR3 is TGTGCCAGCAGCCCACAGGATTCTAATGAAAAACTGTTTTTT.

The chain combines TRBV29-1 with TRBJ2-7; TRBD1 agrees at 9 bases. The V gene end was trimmed by 6 bases and the J gene end by 2 bases; junction bases not matched to a gene: 5. Germline CDR1 reads SQVTM; CDR2 reads ANQGSEA. The CDR3 sequence is 13 residues long. CDR3 protein: CSVGTGSAYEQYF. CDR3 bases: TGCAGCGTGGGGACAGGGTCGGCCTACGAGCAGTACTTC.

The J gene is TRBJ2-7, the V gene TRBV5-1; D gene unclear. With 3 bases removed from V and 4 bases from J, the gap between germline ends came to 11 bases. The germline gives CDR1 SGHRS, CDR2 YFSETQ. CDR3 length equals 13 residues. The CDR3 DNA is TGCGCCAGCAGCTCTAATTCCCTTTACGAGCAGTACTTC. This translates into CASSSNSLYEQYF.

The rearrangement uses TRBV3-1 (or the pseudogene TRBV3-2) and TRBJ1-1; tentative D call: TRBD1 (5 bases). V was clipped by 0 bases and J by 4 bases, with 21 bases between them. This CDR3 has 18 residues. CDR1 is LGHDT and CDR2 is YNNKEL in the germline V gene (reference sequence). CDR3 amino acids: CASSQDPSGQGFVTEAFF. The CDR3 DNA follows: TGTGCCAGCAGCCAAGATCCGTCCGGACAAGGTTTCGTCACTGAAGCTTTCTTT.

This clone appeared a few times. This chain uses TRBV27 with TRBJ2-5; no definite D call. In germline, CDR1 is MNHEY, CDR2 SMNVEV (reference sequence). The CDR3 contains 18 residues. The V end was cut by 8 bases, the J end by 2 bases, with 27 bases between. The CDR3 loop is CASPPSFRLRVRQETQYF. CDR3 nucleotides: TGTGCCAGCCCACCGTCTTTCCGACTCAGAGTGAGGCAAGAGACCCAGTACTTC.

The CDR3 coding sequence is TGTGCCAGCAGCTTAGCGCCCCCCACTAGCGGGGGAGAGACCCAGTACTTC. It is translated as CASSLAPPTSGGETQYF. The chain joins TRBV7-7 to TRBJ2-5; TRBD2 agrees at 11 bases. V was pared by 0 bases and J by 4 bases, with 7 bases of the junction left unmatched. CDR3 length equals 17 residues. Germline V gene data show CDR1 as SSHAT and CDR2 as FNYEAQ (reference sequence). The full variable domain, completed using reference TRBV7-7 and TRBJ2-5, is GAGVSQSPRYKVTKRGQDVTLRCDPISSHATLYWYQQALGQGPEFLTYFNYEAQPDKSGLPSDRFSAERPEGSISTLTIQRTEQRDSAMYRCASSLAPPTSGGETQYFGPGTRLLVL.

The chain links TRBV11-2 to TRBJ2-3, with TRBD2 as a possible D gene (5 bases). Germline loops: CDR1 SGHAT, CDR2 FQNNGV. The CDR3 sequence is 15 residues long. Trimming removed 3 bases from V and 0 bases from J, with 10 bases in between. The CDR3 bases are TGTGCCAGCAGCTTGGACGGGAAGAGCACAGATACGCAGTATTTT. Translation: CASSLDGKSTDTQYF.

V usage is TRBV29-1 and J usage is TRBJ2-7; 9 bases match TRBD1. CDR1 SQVTM and CDR2 ANQGSEA come from the germline V gene. The CDR3 consists of 13 residues. V lost 5 bases, J lost 6 bases, and 8 bases stayed unmatched. CDR3 region: CSVTNRGLGEQYF. CDR3 coding DNA: TGCAGCGTTACTAACAGGGGGCTCGGCGAGCAGTACTTC.

This clone is a singleton in its sample. J is TRBJ1-3 and V is TRBV19; D gene ambiguous. The CDR3 extends over 15 amino acids. Germline-derived CDR1 and CDR2 are LNHDA and SQIVND (reference sequence). The V end lost 5 bases, the J end lost 0 bases, and 11 bases lay between the germline ends. CDR3 bases: TGTGCCAGTAGTGCGACTGATTTCTCTGGAAACACCATATATTTT. It is translated as CASSATDFSGNTIYF.

The gene calls are TRBV3-1 (or the pseudogene TRBV3-2) and TRBJ2-5, with TRBD1 identical over 10 bases. Germline trimming cut 4 bases from V and 4 bases from J; bases unmatched to any gene: 3. Germline CDR1 LGHDT, CDR2 YNNKEL (reference sequence). This CDR3 region has 14 residues. Here the CDR3 reads CASSLGQGGETQYF. CDR3 bases: TGTGCCAGCAGCCTCGGACAGGGGGGAGAGACCCAGTACTTC.

This clone turned up a few times. The V call is TRBV11-3, the J call TRBJ2-7; D perhaps matches TRBD2 (5 bases). Between the trimmed V and J ends, which lost 1 base and 6 bases, there was a span of 10 bases. CDR3 length: 13 amino acids. Germline CDR1 is SGHNT and CDR2 is YENEEA. CDR3 nucleotide sequence: TGTGCCAGCAGCTTAGTCGCCGCGGGCGAGCAGTACTTC. Its translation is CASSLVAAGEQYF. The entire variable domain, with the rest obtained from reference TRBV11-3 and TRBJ2-7, is as follows: EAGVVQSPRYKIIEKKQPVAFWCNPISGHNTLYWYLQNLGQGPELLIRYENEEAVDDSQLPKDRFSAERLKGVDSTLKIQPAELGDSAVYLCASSLVAAGEQYFGPGTRLTVT.

The CDR3 sequence: CASSTPRGREQYF. The DNA of the CDR3 is TGTGCCAGCAGCACGCCCAGGGGGCGCGAGCAGTACTTC. The chain joins TRBV11-2 to TRBJ2-7; 8 positions match TRBD1. Germline V gene lookup returns CDR1 SGHAT and CDR2 FQNNGV. The CDR3 has 13 residues. V lost 5 bases, J lost 6 bases, and 6 bases stayed unmatched.

This clone came up a few times. The chain combines TRBV7-9 with TRBJ2-1; 7 positions agree with TRBD1. CDR1 and CDR2 from the germline V gene are SEHNR and FQNEAQ (reference sequence). The CDR3 totals 18 residues. The trim removed 6 bases at V and 4 bases at J, leaving 18 bases unmatched. CDR3 nucleotide sequence: TGTGCCAGCAGTTCTGTTTTGCCCGGGACAGTAGGATACAATGAGCAGTTCTTC. Amino acid sequence: CASSSVLPGTVGYNEQFF. The complete variable domain, with remaining parts taken from reference TRBV7-9 and TRBJ2-1, reads DTGVSQNPRHKITKRGQNVTFRCDPISEHNRLYWYRQTLGQGPEFLTYFQNEAQLEKSRLLSDRFSAERPKGSFSTLEIQRTEQGDSAMYLCASSSVLPGTVGYNEQFFGPGTRLTVL.

V is TRBV4-2 and J is TRBJ1-4; no reliable D call. The germline V gene has CDR1 LGHNA and CDR2 YNFKEQ. Trimming removed 0 bases at V and 8 bases at J, with 16 bases between. The CDR3 runs to 16 residues. The CDR3 loop is CASSQDPEGMGEKLFF. CDR3 sequence (DNA): TGTGCCAGCAGCCAAGATCCCGAGGGTATGGGGGAAAAACTGTTTTTT.

The J gene is TRBJ1-5, the V gene TRBV7-8, with D perhaps matching TRBD1 (5 bases). V was cut by 4 bases and J by 8 bases, with 15 bases left in between. The V gene's germline CDR1 is SGHVS and CDR2 FQNEAQ. CDR3 length equals 14 residues. CDR3 nucleotides: TGTGCCAGCAGCTCGCTTGTCCAGGGAAAGCCCCAGCATTTT. Residues: CASSSLVQGKPQHF.